One sample yielded the 23 T cell receptor beta chains listed below, sequenced in a study of blood T cell repertoires in COVID-19. Clones were read by immunoSEQ multiplex PCR, and TCRdb kept only the in-frame ones, dropping some. The sample records approximately 300,000 clones, about 89% being singletons. The sequencing sample was made of peripheral blood. The receptors derive from a man younger than 40 with acute or convalescent COVID-19.

This chain joins TRBV5-1 and TRBJ1-2; possibly TRBD1 for D (6 bases). V dropped 4 bases and J dropped 5 bases, with 12 bases sitting between them. The CDR3 is made up of 13 amino acids. Germline V gene lookup returns CDR1 SGHRS and CDR2 YFSETQ. The CDR3 DNA reads as TGCGCCAGCAGCCAGCCCGGGACATATGGCTACACCTTC. Protein product: CASSQPGTYGYTF.

The rearrangement joins TRBV28 to TRBJ1-6, with 8 bases matching TRBD1. CDR1 and CDR2 from the germline V gene are MDHEN and SYDVKM. Trimming removed 7 bases from V and 2 bases from J; junction bases left unmatched: 4. The CDR3 is 15 amino acids. The CDR3 coding sequence is TGTGCCAGCAACCTACAGGGGGCCTATAATTCACCCCTCCACTTT. This codes for CASNLQGAYNSPLHF.

CDR3 nucleotides: TGTGCCAGCAGCCAGCAGGGACAGGGTTACAATGAGCAGTTCTTC. It specifies CASSQQGQGYNEQFF. This rearrangement joins TRBV7-8 to TRBJ2-1; 9 bases agree with TRBD1. Germline CDR1 SGHVS, CDR2 FQNEAQ. With V trimmed by 5 bases and J by 4 bases, 6 bases remained unmatched. The CDR3 covers 15 residues.

The V gene is TRBV20-1, the J gene TRBJ2-1, with 8 positions matching TRBD1. The CDR3 length is 14 residues. V trimming: 3 bases; J trimming: 7 bases; junction bases outside the gene matches: 8. Germline V gene lookup returns CDR1 DFQATT and CDR2 SNEGSKA (reference sequence). CDR3 sequence: CSASNTRGRNEQFF. DNA of the CDR3: TGCAGTGCTAGTAATACCAGGGGGCGGAATGAGCAGTTCTTC.

The chain employs TRBV9 and TRBJ2-7; 7 positions agree with TRBD2. With V trimmed by 4 bases and J by 3 bases, 7 bases remained unmatched. Germline CDR1 and CDR2: SGDLS and YYNGEE. The CDR3 length is 14 residues. DNA of the CDR3: TGTGCCAGCAGCCATGGGGAGGGATTCTACGAGCAGTACTTC. Protein sequence: CASSHGEGFYEQYF.

This clone was observed a single time. The chain couples TRBV30 to TRBJ1-1, with D possibly being TRBD1 (5 bases). Germline V CDR1 and CDR2: GTSNPN, SVGIG (reference sequence). This CDR3 is 14 amino acids long. Trimming shortened V by 5 bases and J by 4 bases, and 17 bases separated the two germline ends. CDR3 in amino acids: CAWVRGGISTEAFF. As DNA, the CDR3 is TGTGCCTGGGTGCGGGGGGGGATTTCCACTGAAGCTTTCTTT.

V and J are TRBV21-1 and TRBJ2-7; the table's D call, TRBD1, has no DNA check behind it. TRBV21-1 is a documented pseudogene. The CDR3 has 17 amino acids. In nucleotides, the CDR3 is TGTGCCAGCAGCAAAGGGCGAGTTGGGCAGGATGGGTACGAGCAGTACTTC. It yields the protein CASSKGRVGQDGYEQYF.

The CDR3 sequence is CASIFQGAGTEAFF. The CDR3 coding sequence is TGTGCCAGCATCTTCCAGGGGGCGGGCACTGAAGCTTTCTTT. The J gene is TRBJ1-1, the V gene TRBV2, with 8 bases matching TRBD1. Germline CDR1 is SNHLY and CDR2 is FYNNEI. This CDR3 comprises 14 residues. J lost 4 bases, V lost 7 bases, and 8 bases had no gene match.

The chain is built from TRBV10-2 and TRBJ2-7, with 8 nucleotides matching TRBD1. Per germline, CDR1 WSHSY and CDR2 SAAADI. After removal of 5 bases from V and 6 bases from J, the junction contained 12 bases not matched to a gene. This CDR3 region has 15 residues. The CDR3 DNA sequence: TGCGCCAGCAGTCCAGGGACAGGTCGGATCGGCGAGCAGTACTTC. Translation gives CASSPGTGRIGEQYF.

J is TRBJ1-4 and V is TRBV5-4; TRBD1 matches 11 bases. Germline V gene sequence: CDR1 SGHNT, CDR2 YYREEE (reference sequence). There are 18 residues in the CDR3. After removal of 5 bases from V and 0 bases from J, the junction contained 9 bases not matched to a gene. Here the CDR3 reads CASSAGQGAGATNEKLFF. The DNA for the CDR3 is TGTGCCAGCAGTGCCGGACAGGGGGCCGGTGCAACTAATGAAAAACTGTTTTTT.

V usage is TRBV10-3 and J usage is TRBJ1-1; tentatively, D is TRBD1 (6 bases). Trimming removed 0 bases at V and 1 base at J, with 12 bases between. Looked up from germline, CDR1 is ENHRY and CDR2 is SYGVKD. CDR3 length: 16 residues. DNA for the CDR3: TGTGCCATCAGTGAGTCGATAGGCAGGGGGAACACTGAAGCTTTCTTT. As protein: CAISESIGRGNTEAFF.

This clone has only one observation. The chain carries TRBV30 and TRBJ2-7; a possible D gene is TRBD1 (5 bases). Looked up from germline, CDR1 is GTSNPN and CDR2 is SVGIG (reference sequence). Trimming removed 5 bases from V and 2 bases from J, with 10 bases in between. The CDR3 runs 12 residues. The CDR3 protein is CAWQGSTYEQYF. CDR3 sequence (DNA): TGTGCCTGGCAGGGTTCAACCTACGAGCAGTACTTC.

This sequence joins TRBV28 and TRBJ2-5; TRBD2 matches at 14 bases. This CDR3 contains 18 residues. Trimming took 4 bases from V and 5 from J; bases not matched to a gene: 12. CDR1 is MDHEN and CDR2 is SYDVKM in the germline V gene. The CDR3 DNA follows: TGTGCCAGCAGTTCCGGGACTAGCGGGAGAAGTATCGGGGAGACCCAGTACTTC. Protein product: CASSSGTSGRSIGETQYF.

The chain is built from TRBV21-1 and TRBJ1-2. TRBV21-1 is recorded as a pseudogene. The CDR3 runs 17 residues. The CDR3 here is CASSNRTKSRAPYGYTF. CDR3 DNA: TGTGCCAGCAGCAACCGTACAAAATCGAGGGCGCCCTATGGCTACACCTTC.

Details on this clone: This same CDR3 is encoded by further DNA sequences in the sample. The rearrangement links TRBV6-5 to TRBJ1-1, with D maybe TRBD1 (6 bases). The germline CDR1 and CDR2 sequences are MNHEY and SVGAGI. V lost 5 bases and J 5 bases, leaving 12 bases between the germline ends. CDR3 length: 13 residues. The CDR3 reads CASSPQGRTEAFF. The CDR3 DNA follows: TGTGCCAGCAGTCCACAGGGCCGAACTGAAGCTTTCTTT.

The chain couples TRBV4-2 to TRBJ1-5; a possible D gene is TRBD1 (6 bases). CDR3 size: 18 residues. Trimming pared 1 base from V and 0 bases from J, leaving 16 bases between. Germline V gene data show CDR1 as LGHNA and CDR2 as YNFKEQ. The CDR3 reads CASSQVAWTVDSNQPQHF. The CDR3 DNA reads TGTGCCAGCAGCCAAGTAGCGTGGACAGTAGATAGCAATCAGCCCCAGCATTTT.

For this clone: One end of the junction varies from germline; a read error may be responsible. The sample has other DNA sequences that encode this CDR3 too. This chain connects TRBV10-3 to TRBJ2-7, with 7 bases matching TRBD1. Per the germline V gene, CDR1 is ENHRY and CDR2 is SYGVKD. The CDR3 spans 13 residues. CDR3 DNA: TGTGCCATCAGTGGGGGACAGTCCTACGAGCAGTATTTC. Encoded protein: CAISGGQSYEQYF.

The chain employs TRBV9 and TRBJ2-4; no definite D call. Trimming shortened V by 3 bases and J by 8 bases, and 12 bases separated the two germline ends. The CDR3 is made up of 13 amino acids. Germline V gene data show CDR1 as SGDLS and CDR2 as YYNGEE. This CDR3 is CASSGRVGDIQYF. CDR3 coding DNA: TGTGCCAGCAGCGGAAGAGTGGGCGACATTCAGTACTTC.

V is TRBV28 and J is TRBJ1-2; no firm D call. This CDR3 spans 10 amino acids. Germline V gene data show CDR1 as MDHEN and CDR2 as SYDVKM. Trimming removed 6 bases at V and 5 bases at J, with 4 bases between. Here the CDR3 reads CASRQYGYTF. The CDR3 DNA is TGTGCCAGCAGACAATATGGCTACACCTTC.

J is TRBJ1-2 and V is TRBV28; TRBD1 aligns across 7 bases. This CDR3 region has 17 residues. The V segment lost 6 bases and the J segment 1 base; nucleotides outside the gene matches: 14. Germline V gives CDR1 MDHEN, CDR2 SYDVKM. CDR3 sequence: CASSPLTGTDNNYGYTF. CDR3 DNA sequence: TGTGCCAGCAGCCCTCTAACCGGGACAGATAATAACTATGGCTACACCTTC.

The chain combines TRBV7-2 with TRBJ1-2, with D perhaps TRBD1 (6 bases). Trimming took off 5 bases at V and 6 bases at J, with 19 bases between the two ends. The CDR3 has 15 residues. The V gene's germline CDR1 is SGHTA and CDR2 FQGNSA. In DNA form, the CDR3 reads TGTGCCAGCAGCCGCTCCAGATCACAGGGTGATGGCTACACCTTC. Protein: CASSRSRSQGDGYTF. Using reference TRBV7-2 and TRBJ1-2 for the parts outside the CDR3, the full variable domain is GAGVSQSPSNKVTEKGKDVELRCDPISGHTALYWYRQSLGQGLEFLIYFQGNSAPDKSGLPSDRFSAERTGGSVSTLTIQRTQQEDSAVYLCASSRSRSQGDGYTFGSGTRLTVV.

This rearrangement joins TRBV7-8 to TRBJ1-1; D gene unclear. V lost 8 bases and J lost 4, with 14 bases in between. The CDR3 has 13 residues. Germline V CDR1 and CDR2: SGHVS, FQNEAQ. The CDR3 DNA reads TGTGCCAGCCGAAACTCCGGGAGCACTGAAGCTTTCTTT. It is translated as CASRNSGSTEAFF. Together with reference TRBV7-8 and TRBJ1-1, the CDR3 gives the full variable domain: GAGVSQSPRYKVAKRGQDVALRCDPISGHVSLFWYQQALGQGPEFLTYFQNEAQLDKSGLPSDRFFAERPEGSVSTLKIQRTQQEDSAVYLCASRNSGSTEAFFGQGTRLTVV.

The gene calls are TRBV19 and TRBJ2-7; D remains ambiguous. The CDR3 spans 12 residues. Germline assignment: CDR1 LNHDA and CDR2 SQIVND (reference sequence). V was pared by 5 bases and J by 1 base, with 6 bases between. CDR3 DNA sequence: TGTGCCAGTAGTCTCGGTTCCTACGAGCAGTACTTC. As protein: CASSLGSYEQYF.